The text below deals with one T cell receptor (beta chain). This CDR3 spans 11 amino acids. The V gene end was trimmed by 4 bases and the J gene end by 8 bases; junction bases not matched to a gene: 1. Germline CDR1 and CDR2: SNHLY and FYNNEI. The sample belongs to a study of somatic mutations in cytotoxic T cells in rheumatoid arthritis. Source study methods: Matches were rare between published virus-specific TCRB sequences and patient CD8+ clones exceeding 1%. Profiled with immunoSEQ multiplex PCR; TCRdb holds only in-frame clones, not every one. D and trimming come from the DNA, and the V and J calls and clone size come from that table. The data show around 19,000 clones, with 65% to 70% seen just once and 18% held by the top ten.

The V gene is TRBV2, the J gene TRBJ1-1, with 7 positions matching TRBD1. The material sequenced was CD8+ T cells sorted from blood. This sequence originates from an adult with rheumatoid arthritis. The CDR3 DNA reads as TGTGCCAGCAGTGTAGGGGGCGAAGCTTTCTTT. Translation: CASSVGGEAFF.